The 21 T cell receptor beta chains presented below share a single source sample, sequenced in a study of blood T cell repertoires in COVID-19. TCRdb's copy holds only in-frame clones and misses some; the assay was immunoSEQ multiplex PCR. The sample shows more than 400,000 clones, 90% of them seen only once. The source material was PBMCs or T cells enriched from blood (not recorded which). All receptors derive from a man between 18 and 29 years old who had recovered from COVID-19.

The chain links TRBV11-2 to TRBJ2-1, with 7 positions matching TRBD2. V dropped 4 bases and J dropped 3; count of bases not matched to a gene: 9. CDR3 length equals 16 residues. Per germline, CDR1 SGHAT and CDR2 FQNNGV. Here the CDR3 reads CASSSLGGGNYNEQFF. In nucleotides, the CDR3 is TGTGCCAGCAGCTCCCTGGGGGGAGGGAACTACAATGAGCAGTTCTTC. Filled out from reference TRBV11-2 and TRBJ2-1, the complete variable domain reads EAGVAQSPRYKIIEKRQSVAFWCNPISGHATLYWYQQILGQGPKLLIQFQNNGVVDDSQLPKDRFSAERLKGVDSTLKIQPAKLEDSAVYLCASSSLGGGNYNEQFFGPGTRLTVL.

The chain has TRBV7-9 and TRBJ2-5; 15 bases are shared with TRBD2. Germline V gene lookup returns CDR1 SEHNR and CDR2 FQNEAQ (reference sequence). V shed 5 bases and J 2 bases; nucleotides not matched to a gene: 6. This CDR3 contains 17 residues. The CDR3 sequence: CASSHGTSGGFQETQYF. CDR3 in DNA: TGTGCCAGCAGCCATGGGACTAGCGGGGGGTTTCAAGAGACCCAGTACTTC.

This clone was recorded a few times. The V gene is TRBV6-2 or TRBV6-3, the J gene TRBJ2-1; 14 nucleotides match TRBD2. This CDR3 has 15 amino acids. V gave up 6 bases and J gave up 4 bases; unmatched junction bases: 2. Germline values: CDR1 MNHEY, CDR2 SVGEGT. The CDR3 DNA reads TGTGCCAGCAGCCGGACTAGCGGGGGGTACAATGAGCAGTTCTTC. Translation: CASSRTSGGYNEQFF.

V is TRBV20-1 and J is TRBJ2-7; TRBD2 might be the D (6 bases). This CDR3 spans 12 amino acids. Germline V gives CDR1 DFQATT, CDR2 SNEGSKA (reference sequence). V was trimmed by 3 bases and J by 6 bases, leaving 12 bases between them. The CDR3 sequence: CSASSGASEQYF. CDR3 DNA sequence: TGCAGTGCTAGTAGCGGTGCTAGCGAGCAGTACTTC.

The chain carries TRBV30 and TRBJ2-7, with D uncertain. Trimming left V 0 bases short and J 5 bases short, with 11 bases between. The CDR3 totals 13 residues. The germline CDR1 and CDR2 sequences are GTSNPN and SVGIG (reference sequence). The CDR3 nucleotides are TGTGCCTGGAGTGTACGCCTAACCCACGAGCAGTACTTC. It codes for CAWSVRLTHEQYF.

The chain joins TRBV10-3 to TRBJ2-2; D is unclear. Trimming shortened V by 6 bases and J by 6 bases, and 14 bases separated the two germline ends. The CDR3 totals 14 residues. From germline, CDR1 is ENHRY and CDR2 SYGVKD. In DNA form, the CDR3 reads TGTGCCATCAGGCATGACCAGGTCCCCGGGGAGCTGTTTTTT. Protein sequence: CAIRHDQVPGELFF.

The rearrangement joins TRBV19 to TRBJ2-2; D gene unclear. Germline assignment: CDR1 LNHDA and CDR2 SQIVND (reference sequence). This CDR3 region has 11 residues. CDR3 DNA sequence: TGTGCAACGAGACTGCGTGGGGAGCTGTTTTTT. Its protein is CATRLRGELFF.

The chain carries TRBV18 and TRBJ2-5, with TRBD1 matching 9 bases. Per germline, CDR1 KGHSH and CDR2 LQKENI. The CDR3 loop spans 15 amino acids. V lost 3 bases to trimming and J lost 5 bases; unmatched junction nucleotides: 7. In nucleotides, the CDR3 is TGTGCCAGCTCACCTTCACAGGGGGCGTCGGAGACCCAGTACTTC. Its protein is CASSPSQGASETQYF.

This clone was detected a few times. V gene TRBV12-2 combines with J gene TRBJ1-1; the D segment call TRBD1 is taken from the table without a DNA check. TRBV12-2 is tagged as a pseudogene. The CDR3 length is 14 residues. The CDR3 loop reads CASRSTPLGQQAFF. The CDR3 DNA reads as TGTGCAAGTCGCTCCACGCCCTTGGGACAGCAAGCTTTCTTT.

This clone showed up just once. The rearrangement uses TRBV6-5 and TRBJ1-4; unclear D gene. From germline, CDR1 is MNHEY and CDR2 SVGAGI. V was shortened by 2 bases and J by 10 bases, with 17 bases between the two germline ends. This CDR3 contains 15 residues. The CDR3 reads CASSYLKADSRKLFF. CDR3 nucleotides: TGTGCCAGCAGTTACCTAAAGGCCGACTCGAGAAAACTGTTTTTT.

V is TRBV19 and J is TRBJ2-4; D is uncertain. Germline V lookup: CDR1 LNHDA, CDR2 SQIVND (reference sequence). Trimming stripped 2 bases from V and 0 bases from J, with 17 bases between. The CDR3 covers 18 residues. This CDR3 is CASSIPPGSLIAKNIQYF. The CDR3 DNA is TGTGCCAGTAGTATACCCCCAGGCTCCCTTATAGCCAAAAACATTCAGTACTTC. The variable domain in full, with the rest retrieved from reference TRBV19 and TRBJ2-4, is DGGITQSPKYLFRKEGQNVTLSCEQNLNHDAMYWYRQDPGQGLRLIYYSQIVNDFQKGDIAEGYSVSREKKESFPLTVTSAQKNPTAFYLCASSIPPGSLIAKNIQYFGAGTRLSVL.

This clone was observed a single time. The chain is built from TRBV15 and TRBJ2-5, with 9 bases fitting TRBD2. From germline, CDR1 is LNHNV and CDR2 YYDKDF (reference sequence). V was clipped by 0 bases and J by 4 bases; unmatched bases: 6. The CDR3 contains 16 residues. The CDR3 nucleotides read TGTGCCACCAGCAGAGATCCTACGACTAGCGGAGAGACCCAGTACTTC. Protein product: CATSRDPTTSGETQYF.

In regard to this clone: Compared with germline, one end of the junction differs, possibly owing to a read error. V and J are TRBV5-4 and TRBJ2-1; D is perhaps TRBD1 (6 bases). The CDR3 has 14 amino acids. Germline V gene lookup returns CDR1 SGHNT and CDR2 YYREEE (reference sequence). This chain's CDR3 is CAGSLAFRGDEQFF. CDR3 nucleotide sequence: TGTGCCGGCAGCTTGGCCTTCAGGGGCGATGAGCAGTTCTTC.

The V and J genes are TRBV28 and TRBJ1-2; maybe TRBD1 (5 bases). The germline V gene has CDR1 MDHEN and CDR2 SYDVKM. The CDR3 extends over 13 amino acids. V was trimmed by 2 bases and J by 4 bases, leaving 8 bases between them. CDR3: CASSLIGGYGYTF. The CDR3, as DNA: TGTGCCAGCAGTTTAATCGGGGGCTATGGCTACACCTTC.

The V gene is TRBV2, the J gene TRBJ1-3; D gene unclear. This CDR3 is built from 15 residues. V lost 7 bases and J lost 4, with 17 bases in between. Germline CDR1 and CDR2: SNHLY and FYNNEI. Written as DNA, the CDR3 is TGTGCCAGCACCGCGGAGGCGTGGAGGGGAAACACCATATATTTT. Residues: CASTAEAWRGNTIYF.

The chain carries TRBV2 and TRBJ2-3; TRBD1 is a possible D gene (6 bases). The CDR3 covers 14 residues. Germline V gives CDR1 SNHLY, CDR2 FYNNEI. V gave up 0 bases and J gave up 4 bases, with 8 bases separating them. CDR3 region: CASSEARGSDTQYF. CDR3 DNA sequence: TGTGCCAGCAGTGAAGCGAGGGGGTCAGATACGCAGTATTTT.

The gene calls are TRBV19 and TRBJ1-2, with a tentative D call TRBD1 (6 bases). Trimming removed 2 bases at V and 3 bases at J, with 13 bases between. The germline V gene encodes CDR1 LNHDA and CDR2 SQIVND (reference sequence). The CDR3 spans 15 residues. The DNA of the CDR3 is TGTGCCAGTAGTATACTGGCAGGGGATCACTATGGCTACACCTTC. This gives the protein CASSILAGDHYGYTF.

The chain combines TRBV28 with TRBJ1-6, with D unresolved. Trimming left V 3 bases short and J 4 bases short, with 22 bases between. The CDR3 loop spans 19 amino acids. Germline-derived CDR1 and CDR2 are MDHEN and SYDVKM. CDR3 amino acids: CASSFPLLQRISYNSPLHF. In DNA form, the CDR3 reads TGTGCCAGCAGTTTTCCCTTACTCCAGCGGATTTCATATAATTCACCCCTCCACTTT. The whole variable domain, remainder taken from reference TRBV28 and TRBJ1-6, is DVKVTQSSRYLVKRTGEKVFLECVQDMDHENMFWYRQDPGLGLRLIYFSYDVKMKEKGDIPEGYSVSREKKERFSLILESASTNQTSMYLCASSFPLLQRISYNSPLHFGNGTRLTVT.

The chain employs TRBV10-3 and TRBJ1-1, with D possibly being TRBD1 (5 bases). CDR1 and CDR2 (germline): ENHRY, SYGVKD. V lost 5 bases and J lost 4, with 20 bases in between. CDR3 length equals 16 residues. CDR3 nucleotides: TGTGCCATCAGTAGCGTCCTGGCAGGGAAGAGCACTGAAGCTTTCTTT. This codes for CAISSVLAGKSTEAFF.

This clone was detected a few times. This chain connects TRBV7-8 to TRBJ1-6, with D unclear. The germline V gene encodes CDR1 SGHVS and CDR2 FQNEAQ. V was trimmed by 4 bases and J by 13 bases, leaving 11 bases between them. CDR3 length: 12 amino acids. This CDR3 reads CASSSEASPLHF. In DNA, the CDR3 is TGTGCCAGCAGCTCGGAAGCGTCGCCCCTCCACTTT. Complete variable domain (other parts from reference TRBV7-8 and TRBJ1-6): GAGVSQSPRYKVAKRGQDVALRCDPISGHVSLFWYQQALGQGPEFLTYFQNEAQLDKSGLPSDRFFAERPEGSVSTLKIQRTQQEDSAVYLCASSSEASPLHFGNGTRLTVT.

The chain recombines TRBV7-9 with TRBJ1-1, with TRBD1 matching 9 bases. V lost 5 bases, J lost 5 bases, and 6 bases stayed unmatched. The CDR3 consists of 14 residues. Germline-derived CDR1 and CDR2 are SEHNR and FQNEAQ (reference sequence). This CDR3 is CASSPRDRVTEAFF. The CDR3 nucleotides are TGTGCCAGCAGCCCCCGGGACAGGGTGACTGAAGCTTTCTTT. The whole variable domain, remainder taken from reference TRBV7-9 and TRBJ1-1, is DTGVSQNPRHKITKRGQNVTFRCDPISEHNRLYWYRQTLGQGPEFLTYFQNEAQLEKSRLLSDRFSAERPKGSFSTLEIQRTEQGDSAMYLCASSPRDRVTEAFFGQGTRLTVV.